This T cell receptor beta chain was found in a study of human T cells and chemical hapten exposure. The CDR3 runs to 12 residues. Trimming stripped 7 bases from V and 5 bases from J, with 15 bases between. CDR1 and CDR2 (germline): SQVTM, ANQGSEA. TCRdb reprocessed the RACE reads via MiXCR and lists one record per CDR3 protein. The table lists about 56,000 distinct CDR3 sequences, 9.3% of them singletons. Indicated time point: patch test 1, 2 weeks after DPC sensitization. Described treatment: therapeutic diphenylcyclopropenone sensitization with weekly scalp DPC. This chain links TRBV29-1 with TRBJ2-7; D might be TRBD1 or TRBD2, each matching 5 bases. The receptor was derived from a woman in her thirties or forties with alopecia areata. Some clones in this sample may be carry-over from other donors' samples. The sample was whole blood, taken in connection with sensitization to the hapten diphenylcyclopropenone (DPC). For the CDR3, the DNA is TGCAGCGCCCTTGTGGGGGAAAACGAGCAGTACTTC. This translates into CSALVGENEQYF.